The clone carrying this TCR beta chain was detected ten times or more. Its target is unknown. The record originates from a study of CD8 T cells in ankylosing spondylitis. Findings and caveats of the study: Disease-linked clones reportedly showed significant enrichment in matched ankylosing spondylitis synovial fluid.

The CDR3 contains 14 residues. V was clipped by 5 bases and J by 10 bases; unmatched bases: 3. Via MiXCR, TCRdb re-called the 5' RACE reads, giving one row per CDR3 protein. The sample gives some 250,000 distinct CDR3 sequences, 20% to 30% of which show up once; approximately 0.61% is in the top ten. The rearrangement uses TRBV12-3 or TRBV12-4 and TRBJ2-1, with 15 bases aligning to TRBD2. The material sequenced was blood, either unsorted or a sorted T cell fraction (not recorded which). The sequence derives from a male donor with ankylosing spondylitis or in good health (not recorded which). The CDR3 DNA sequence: TGTGCCAGCAGTCGGACTAGCGGGGGGGGGGAGCAGTTCTTC. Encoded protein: CASSRTSGGGEQFF.